This T cell receptor (beta chain) was identified in a study of blood T cell repertoires in COVID-19. Under the authors' procedure: Counts of nucleated cells, estimated from reference gene primer amplification, were obtained. Data came from immunoSEQ multiplex PCR; TCRdb stores just in-frame clones and leaves some out. V and J calls and clone size are those listed in that table; D and trimming were worked out from the DNA. This table holds 270,000 or so clones, 80% to 85% found once. Trimming stripped 5 bases from V and 3 bases from J, with 21 bases between. Germline CDR1 is SGHTA and CDR2 is FQGNSA. This CDR3 is 17 amino acids long.

The clonotype comes from a man in his forties or fifties who had recovered from COVID-19. The sample taken for sequencing was PBMCs or T cells enriched from blood (not recorded which). The chain joins TRBV7-2 to TRBJ2-3; D might be TRBD2 (5 bases). The CDR3 coding sequence is TGTGCCAGCAGCCCAGGTGCCGGGAACGTTGGGACAGATACGCAGTATTTT. Encoded protein: CASSPGAGNVGTDTQYF.